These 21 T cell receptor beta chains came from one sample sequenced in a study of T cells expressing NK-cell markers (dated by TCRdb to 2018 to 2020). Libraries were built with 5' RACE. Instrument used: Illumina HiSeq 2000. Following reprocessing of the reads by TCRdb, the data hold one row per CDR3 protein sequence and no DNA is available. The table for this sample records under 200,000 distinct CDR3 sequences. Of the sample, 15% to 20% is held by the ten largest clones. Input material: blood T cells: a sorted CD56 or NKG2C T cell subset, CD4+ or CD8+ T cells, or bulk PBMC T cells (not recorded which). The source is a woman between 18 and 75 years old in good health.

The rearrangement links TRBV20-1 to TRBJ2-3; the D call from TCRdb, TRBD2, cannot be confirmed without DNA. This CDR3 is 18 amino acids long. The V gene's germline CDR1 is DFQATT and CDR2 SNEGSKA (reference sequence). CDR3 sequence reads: CSARGYGTSGGNTDTQYF.

The CDR3 sequence is CASSLIKRGGSTDTQYF. The rearrangement uses TRBV5-1 and TRBJ2-3; the TCRdb call, TRBD1, lacks DNA for checking. The CDR3 consists of 17 residues. Germline CDR1 SGHRS, CDR2 YFSETQ.

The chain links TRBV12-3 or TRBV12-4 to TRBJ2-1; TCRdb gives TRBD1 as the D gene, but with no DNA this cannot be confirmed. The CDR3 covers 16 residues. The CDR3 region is CASSPLPLTSYNEQFF.

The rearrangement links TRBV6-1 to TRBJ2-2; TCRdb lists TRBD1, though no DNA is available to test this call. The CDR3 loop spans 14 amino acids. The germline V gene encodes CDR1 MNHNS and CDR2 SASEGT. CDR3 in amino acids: CASKGTGGAGELFF.

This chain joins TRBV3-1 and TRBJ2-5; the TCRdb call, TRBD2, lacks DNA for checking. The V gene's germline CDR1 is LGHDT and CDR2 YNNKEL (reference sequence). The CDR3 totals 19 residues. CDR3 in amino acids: CASSHRRTSTPTFQETQYF.

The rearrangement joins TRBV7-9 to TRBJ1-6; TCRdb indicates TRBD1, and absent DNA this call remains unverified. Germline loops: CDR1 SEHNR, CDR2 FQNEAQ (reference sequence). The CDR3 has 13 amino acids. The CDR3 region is CASSPTGTSPLHF. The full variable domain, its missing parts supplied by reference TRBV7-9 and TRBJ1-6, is DTGVSQNPRHKITKRGQNVTFRCDPISEHNRLYWYRQTLGQGPEFLTYFQNEAQLEKSRLLSDRFSAERPKGSFSTLEIQRTEQGDSAMYLCASSPTGTSPLHFGNGTRLTVT.

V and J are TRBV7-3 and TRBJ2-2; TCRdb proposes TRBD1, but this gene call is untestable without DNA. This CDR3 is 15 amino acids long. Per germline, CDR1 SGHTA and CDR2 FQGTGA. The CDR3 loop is CASSSGQPNTGELFF.

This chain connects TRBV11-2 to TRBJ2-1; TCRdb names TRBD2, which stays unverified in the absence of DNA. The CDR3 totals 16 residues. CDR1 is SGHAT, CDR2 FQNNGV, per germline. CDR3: CASSPRGGALYNEQFF.

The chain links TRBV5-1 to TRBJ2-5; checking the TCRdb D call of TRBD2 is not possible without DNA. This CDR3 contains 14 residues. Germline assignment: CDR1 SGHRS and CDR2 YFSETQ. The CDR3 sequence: CASGGWVRFGSQYF.

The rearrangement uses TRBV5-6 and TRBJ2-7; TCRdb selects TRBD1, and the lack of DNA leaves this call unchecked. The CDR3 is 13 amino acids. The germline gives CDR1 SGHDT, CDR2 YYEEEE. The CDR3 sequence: CASSKTGFYEQYF.

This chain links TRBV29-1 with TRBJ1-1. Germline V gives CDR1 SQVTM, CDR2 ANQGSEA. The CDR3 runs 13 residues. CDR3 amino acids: CSVERELNTEAFF.

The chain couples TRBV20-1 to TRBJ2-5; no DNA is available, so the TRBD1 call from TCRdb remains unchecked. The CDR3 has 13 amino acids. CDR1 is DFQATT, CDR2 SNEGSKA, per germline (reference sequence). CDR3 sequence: CSATRQPRETQYF.

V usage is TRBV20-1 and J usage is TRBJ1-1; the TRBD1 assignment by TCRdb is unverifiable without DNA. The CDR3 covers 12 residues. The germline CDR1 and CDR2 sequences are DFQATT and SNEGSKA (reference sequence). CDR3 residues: CSDRAGGTEAFF.

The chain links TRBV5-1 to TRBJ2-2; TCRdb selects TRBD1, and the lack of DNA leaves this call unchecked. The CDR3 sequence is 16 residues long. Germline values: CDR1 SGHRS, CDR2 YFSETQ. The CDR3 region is CASSLPGALNTGELFF.

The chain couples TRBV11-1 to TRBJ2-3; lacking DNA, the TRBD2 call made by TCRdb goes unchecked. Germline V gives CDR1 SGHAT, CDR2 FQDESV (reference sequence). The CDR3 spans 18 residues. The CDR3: CASSLKPGLAGYTDTQYF. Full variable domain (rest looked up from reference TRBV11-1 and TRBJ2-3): EAEVAQSPRYKITEKSQAVAFWCDPISGHATLYWYRQILGQGPELLVQFQDESVVDDSQLPKDRFSAERLKGVDSTLKIQPAELGDSAMYLCASSLKPGLAGYTDTQYFGPGTRLTVL.

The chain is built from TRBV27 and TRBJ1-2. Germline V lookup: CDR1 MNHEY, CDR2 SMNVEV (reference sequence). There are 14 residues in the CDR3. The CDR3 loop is CASSPRQDNYGYTF.

The CDR3 is CAISESRGLAGGEQFF. The V gene is TRBV10-3, the J gene TRBJ2-1; TCRdb's D gene call, TRBD2, goes unchecked for lack of DNA. The CDR3 extends over 16 amino acids. Germline assignment: CDR1 ENHRY and CDR2 SYGVKD.

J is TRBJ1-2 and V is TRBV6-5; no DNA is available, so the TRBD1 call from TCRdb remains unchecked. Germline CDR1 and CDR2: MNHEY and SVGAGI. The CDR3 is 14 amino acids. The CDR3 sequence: CASSWDSQNYGYTF.

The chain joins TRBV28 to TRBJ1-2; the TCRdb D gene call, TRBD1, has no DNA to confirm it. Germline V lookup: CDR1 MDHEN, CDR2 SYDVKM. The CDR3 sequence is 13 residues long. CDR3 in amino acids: CASSRQGAYGYTF.

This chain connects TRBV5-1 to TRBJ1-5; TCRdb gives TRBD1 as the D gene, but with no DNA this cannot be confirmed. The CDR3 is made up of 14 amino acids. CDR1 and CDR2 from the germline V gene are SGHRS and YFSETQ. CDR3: CASSPSGANQPQHF.

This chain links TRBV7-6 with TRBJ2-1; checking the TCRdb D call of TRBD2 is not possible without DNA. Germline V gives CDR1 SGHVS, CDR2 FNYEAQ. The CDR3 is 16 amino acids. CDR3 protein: CASSPSGREGRLEQFF.